Below, 13 T cell receptor beta chains from the same sample are listed, as sequenced in a study of CD8+CD57+ T cells in acquired aplastic anemia. TCR beta VDJ and CDR3 profiling used genomic DNA as template. Each CDR3 protein is one row after TCRdb ran MiXCR on the reads. The sample yields some 290,000 distinct CDR3 sequences, approximately 55% seen once. The sequenced sample consisted of sorted CD4+, CD8+, or CD8+CD57+ T cells (not recorded which) from PBMCs. Receptors were obtained from a human donor with severe aplastic anemia or a healthy control (not recorded which).

The CDR3 DNA reads TGCGCCAGCAGCTTACTAGCGGGAAATAGGTACAATGAGCAGTTCTTC. Translated, it gives CASSLLAGNRYNEQFF. The chain couples TRBV5-1 to TRBJ2-1; 10 bases map to TRBD2. Germline V gives CDR1 SGHRS, CDR2 YFSETQ. The length of the CDR3 is 16 residues. V was pared by 2 bases and J by 4 bases, with 6 bases of the junction left unmatched.

This clonotype has a handful of counts. The chain recombines TRBV2 with TRBJ1-6, with D possibly matching TRBD1 (6 bases). The CDR3 consists of 16 residues. From germline, CDR1 is SNHLY and CDR2 FYNNEI. Trimming pared 6 bases from V and 1 base from J, leaving 13 bases between. The DNA for the CDR3 is TGTGCCAGCAGAGGTCGAGGGGGTTCCTATAATTCACCCCTCCACTTT. Translating gives CASRGRGGSYNSPLHF.

This clonotype was observed a few times. The V gene is TRBV5-1, the J gene TRBJ2-7; possible D gene TRBD2, 5 bases. The germline gives CDR1 SGHRS, CDR2 YFSETQ. The CDR3 extends over 16 amino acids. V gave up 1 base and J gave up 0 bases, with 14 bases separating them. CDR3: CASSLQGSGYSYEQYF. The CDR3 nucleotides read TGCGCCAGCAGCTTGCAAGGTTCGGGGTACTCCTACGAGCAGTACTTC.

The J gene is TRBJ2-2, the V gene TRBV12-3 or TRBV12-4; D unresolved. The CDR3 is 11 residues long. Trimming took 3 bases from V and 7 from J, leaving 3 bases between them. The CDR3: CASSFDGELFF. DNA of the CDR3: TGTGCCAGCAGTTTCGACGGGGAGCTGTTTTTT.

This clonotype came up many times. CDR3 protein: CASSLISDSNTGELFF. CDR3 DNA sequence: TGTGCCAGCAGCTTAATATCGGACAGTAACACCGGGGAGCTGTTTTTT. The rearrangement links TRBV7-9 to TRBJ2-2; maybe TRBD1 (6 bases). The CDR3 consists of 16 residues. Germline V lookup: CDR1 SEHNR, CDR2 FQNEAQ (reference sequence). The V end lost 2 bases, the J end lost 2 bases, and 12 bases lay between the germline ends.

Concerning this clonotype itself: At one end, the junction sequence differs from germline, possibly due to a read error. The chain uses TRBV7-3 and TRBJ2-3; D tentatively reads TRBD1 or TRBD2 (5 bases each). The CDR3 is 15 amino acids. Germline CDR1 SGHTA, CDR2 FQGTGA. CDR3 in amino acids: CASNLLGPGGDTQYF. The CDR3 bases are TGTGCCAGCAACTTATTGGGACCTGGCGGGGATACGCAGTATTTT.

The chain recombines TRBV29-1 with TRBJ2-1; tentative D call: TRBD2 (6 bases). From germline, CDR1 is SQVTM and CDR2 ANQGSEA. The CDR3 sequence is 13 residues long. V dropped 7 bases and J dropped 1 base, with 11 bases sitting between them. The chain's CDR3 is CSGGENSYNEQFF. As DNA, the CDR3 is TGCAGCGGGGGGGAGAATTCCTACAATGAGCAGTTCTTC.

This clonotype came up many times. The chain is built from TRBV6-1 and TRBJ2-3; 8 nucleotides match TRBD2. The CDR3 loop spans 14 amino acids. CDR1 is MNHNS, CDR2 SASEGT, per germline. V shed 1 base, J shed 4 bases, and the junction held 1 base outside the gene matches. The DNA for the CDR3 is TGTGCCAGCAGTGAAGTAGCGGGGTCAGATACGCAGTATTTT. This sequence encodes CASSEVAGSDTQYF.

This clonotype showed up many times. The chain employs TRBV2 and TRBJ1-4; 7 bases fit TRBD1. In germline, CDR1 is SNHLY, CDR2 FYNNEI. The trim removed 7 bases at V and 7 bases at J, leaving 9 bases unmatched. The CDR3 length is 14 residues. In nucleotides, the CDR3 is TGTGCCAGCACCACCGACAGGGCGTCTGAAAAACTGTTTTTT. As protein: CASTTDRASEKLFF. Full variable domain (outside the CDR3, taken from reference TRBV2 and TRBJ1-4): EPEVTQTPSHQVTQMGQEVILRCVPISNHLYFYWYRQILGQKVEFLVSFYNNEISEKSEIFDDQFSVERPDGSNFTLKIRSTKLEDSAMYFCASTTDRASEKLFFGSGTQLSVL.

Comments on this clonotype: The conserved phenylalanine or tryptophan normally closing the CDR3 is absent here, so this likely arose from a read error. The V and J genes are TRBV13 and TRBJ1-3; D gene uncertain. Deletions cut 5 bases from V and 4 bases from J, with 3 bases between. The CDR3 sequence is 11 residues long. Germline V lookup: CDR1 PRHDT, CDR2 FYEKMQ (reference sequence). Written as DNA, the CDR3 is TGTGCCAGCAGCCGAGGAAACACCATATATCTT. It specifies CASSRGNTIYL.

This clonotype was observed at least ten times. This rearrangement joins TRBV7-8 to TRBJ1-6, with D hard to call. The CDR3 spans 14 residues. Trimming removed 4 bases at V and 8 bases at J, with 12 bases between. The germline V gene encodes CDR1 SGHVS and CDR2 FQNEAQ. The CDR3 is CASSSWSPDSPLHF. The CDR3 region has the DNA TGTGCCAGCAGCTCTTGGAGCCCGGATTCACCCCTCCACTTT.

This clonotype was counted many times. The chain employs TRBV12-3 or TRBV12-4 and TRBJ1-5; D is undetermined. Between the trimmed V and J ends, which lost 4 bases and 1 base, there was a span of 11 bases. This CDR3 is 15 amino acids long. The CDR3 nucleotides are TGTGCCAGCAGTTGGGCCGCGGGGAGCAATCAGCCCCAGCATTTT. Its translation: CASSWAAGSNQPQHF.

V usage is TRBV7-8 and J usage is TRBJ1-2; no clear D. Germline V gene data show CDR1 as SGHVS and CDR2 as FQNEAQ. V was cut by 4 bases and J by 4 bases, with 10 bases left in between. The CDR3 runs to 13 residues. The CDR3 DNA reads TGTGCCAGCAGCTCGGGAGGACCCTATGGCTACACCTTC. It encodes CASSSGGPYGYTF.